The T cell receptor (beta chain) described here comes from a study of cytomegalovirus exposure and HLA in healthy donors. Study context: Of all 400 or so donors who were genotyped, roughly 81% belonged to the Caucasian-associated ancestry cluster. General study results and limits: Most CMV-associated TCR beta chains appeared HLA-restricted in a later analysis. V- and J-gene trimming of TCR beta was linked (in a later analysis) to a missense DCLRE1C variant.

Note on this clone: Antigen: not known.

Trimming cost V 4 bases and J 0 bases, with 13 bases left between them. Germline V gene sequence: CDR1 SGHVS, CDR2 FQNEAQ. CDR3 length: 16 amino acids. PCR amplification relied on 60 Vbeta primers (plus 13 Jbeta primers). Sequencing was performed with immunoSEQ multiplex PCR; in TCRdb, only in-frame clones are kept and a portion is missing. The profile covers fewer than 150,000 clones, with 80% appearing a single time and 1% taken by the ten largest. This clonotype was sampled from a man aged 35-49 years in good health and CMV-seronegative. The J gene is TRBJ1-5, the V gene TRBV7-8, with D possibly being TRBD1 (6 bases). The sequenced material came from PBMCs. CDR3 residues: CASSSEGGLSNQPQHF. The CDR3 nucleotides read TGTGCCAGCAGCTCGGAGGGGGGGCTTAGCAATCAGCCCCAGCATTTT.